The 2 T cell receptor beta chains reported below all come from one sample, sequenced in a study of blood T cell repertoires in COVID-19. Assay used: immunoSEQ multiplex PCR; TCRdb lists only in-frame clones, some missing. This table holds roughly 200,000 clones, around 83% found once. The sample was peripheral blood. The receptors were sampled from a man aged 35-49 years with active or convalescent COVID-19.

The chain uses TRBV7-9 and TRBJ1-2; D uncertain. Germline CDR1 is SEHNR and CDR2 is FQNEAQ (reference sequence). Trimming cost V 5 bases and J 4 bases, with 14 bases left between them. This CDR3 spans 14 amino acids. CDR3 sequence (DNA): TGTGCCAGCAGCGCCCTAGGGAGGCTCTATGGCTACACCTTC. Translation: CASSALGRLYGYTF.

The V and J genes are TRBV7-2 and TRBJ1-4; tentatively, D is TRBD1 (5 bases). This CDR3 contains 16 residues. CDR1 is SGHTA and CDR2 is FQGNSA in the germline V gene. V was shortened by 0 bases and J by 4 bases, with 12 bases between the two germline ends. The CDR3 DNA reads TGTGCCAGCAGCTTAGCGCGGAGGGGACTTAATGAAAAACTGTTTTTT. This sequence encodes CASSLARRGLNEKLFF.